The entry below describes one T cell receptor beta chain. This CDR3 has 16 residues. Germline assignment: CDR1 MNHEY and CDR2 SVGEGT. V gave up 2 bases and J gave up 0 bases, with 14 bases separating them. This table comes from immunoSEQ multiplex PCR, and its TCRdb copy is limited to in-frame clones, with some not included. The sample holds roughly 150,000 clones, around 89% seen once. The data were obtained in a study of blood T cell repertoires in COVID-19. The V call is TRBV6-2 or TRBV6-3, the J call TRBJ2-7; no definite D call. The sample comprised peripheral blood. This receptor was taken from a man aged 18 to 30 with COVID-19, enrolled during active disease. CDR3 coding DNA: TGTGCCAGCAGTTACCCCCTTACAGATTTCTCCTACGAGCAGTACTTC. Amino acids: CASSYPLTDFSYEQYF.